This T cell receptor beta chain was recovered during a study of identical twins. Study-wide findings and caveats: Alpha sequences that were out-of-frame and twin-shared showed an excess of low generation probability. One should note that invariant MAIT and iNKT cells could partly confound zero-insertion analyses.

With regard to this clonotype: The antigen remains unidentified.

CDR3 length: 14 residues. The V and J ends lost 0 bases and 5 bases respectively, with 10 bases between them. Germline V gene data show CDR1 as LGHNA and CDR2 as YNFKEQ. Template switching added a universal primer site, and cDNA bore unique molecular identifiers. TCRdb recomputed calls from the 5' RACE reads with MiXCR, one row per CDR3 protein. The sample has approximately 1.8 million distinct CDR3 sequences, under 35% seen once. This TCR was recovered from a newborn girl in good health. Sequenced sample: cord blood. The genes are TRBV4-2 and TRBJ1-2; D possibly corresponds to TRBD1 (5 bases). CDR3 in DNA: TGTGCCAGCAGCCAAGATGTCGGGGGTTATGGCTACACCTTC. This codes for CASSQDVGGYGYTF.